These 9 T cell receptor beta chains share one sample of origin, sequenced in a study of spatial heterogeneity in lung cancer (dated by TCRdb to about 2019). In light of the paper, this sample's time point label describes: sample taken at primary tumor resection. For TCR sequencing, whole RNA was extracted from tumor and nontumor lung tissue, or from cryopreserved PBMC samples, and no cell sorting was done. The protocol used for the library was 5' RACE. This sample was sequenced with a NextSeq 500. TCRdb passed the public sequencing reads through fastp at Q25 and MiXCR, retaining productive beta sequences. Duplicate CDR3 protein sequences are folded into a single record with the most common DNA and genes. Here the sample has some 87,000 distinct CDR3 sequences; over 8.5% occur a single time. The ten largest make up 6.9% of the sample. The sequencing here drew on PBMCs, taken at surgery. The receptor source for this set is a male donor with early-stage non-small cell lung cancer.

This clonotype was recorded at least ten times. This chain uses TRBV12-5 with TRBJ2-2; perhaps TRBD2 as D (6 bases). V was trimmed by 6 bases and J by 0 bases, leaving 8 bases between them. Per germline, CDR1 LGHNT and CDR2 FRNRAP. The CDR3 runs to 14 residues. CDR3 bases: TGTGCTAGTGGGAGACTAGCGAACACCGGGGAGCTGTTTTTT. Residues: CASGRLANTGELFF.

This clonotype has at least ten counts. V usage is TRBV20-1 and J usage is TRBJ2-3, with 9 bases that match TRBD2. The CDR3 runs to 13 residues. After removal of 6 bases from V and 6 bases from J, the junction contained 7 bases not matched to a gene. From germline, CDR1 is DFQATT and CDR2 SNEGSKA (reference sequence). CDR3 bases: TGCAGTGCGTTGGCGGGAGGGGGGGATACGCAGTATTTT. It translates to CSALAGGGDTQYF.

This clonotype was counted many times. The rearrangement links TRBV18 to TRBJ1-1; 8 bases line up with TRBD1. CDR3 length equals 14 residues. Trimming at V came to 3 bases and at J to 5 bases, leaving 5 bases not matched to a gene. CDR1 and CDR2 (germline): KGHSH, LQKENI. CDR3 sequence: CASSPRDRGTEAFF. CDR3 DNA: TGTGCCAGCTCACCGCGAGACAGGGGTACTGAAGCTTTCTTT.

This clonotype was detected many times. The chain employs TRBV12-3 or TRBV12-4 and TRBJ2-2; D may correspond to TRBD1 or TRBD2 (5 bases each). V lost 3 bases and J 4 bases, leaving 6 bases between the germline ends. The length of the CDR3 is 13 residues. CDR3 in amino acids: CASSFGTTGELFF. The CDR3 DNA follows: TGTGCCAGCAGTTTCGGGACCACCGGGGAGCTGTTTTTT.

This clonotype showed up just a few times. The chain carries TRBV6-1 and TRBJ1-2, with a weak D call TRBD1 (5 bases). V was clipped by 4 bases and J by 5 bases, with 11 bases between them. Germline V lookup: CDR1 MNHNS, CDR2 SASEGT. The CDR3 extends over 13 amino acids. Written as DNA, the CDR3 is TGTGCCAGCAGTGTGACACCAGGGTATGGCTACACCTTC. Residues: CASSVTPGYGYTF.

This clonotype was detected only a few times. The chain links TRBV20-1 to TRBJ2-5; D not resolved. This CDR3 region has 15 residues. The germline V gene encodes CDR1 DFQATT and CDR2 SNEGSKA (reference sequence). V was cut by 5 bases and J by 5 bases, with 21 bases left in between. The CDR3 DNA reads TGCAGTGCTCGAACACCCCGGACCGTTGGGGAGACCCAGTACTTC. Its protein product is CSARTPRTVGETQYF.

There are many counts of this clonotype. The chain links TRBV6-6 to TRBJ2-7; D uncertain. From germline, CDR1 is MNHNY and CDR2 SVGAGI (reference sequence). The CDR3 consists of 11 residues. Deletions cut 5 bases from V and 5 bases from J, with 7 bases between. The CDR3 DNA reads TGTGCCAGCAGTAATCACGACGAGCAGTACTTC. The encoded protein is CASSNHDEQYF.

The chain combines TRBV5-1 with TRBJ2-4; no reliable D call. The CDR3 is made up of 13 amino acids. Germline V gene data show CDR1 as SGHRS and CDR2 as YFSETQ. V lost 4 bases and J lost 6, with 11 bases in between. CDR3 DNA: TGCGCCAGCAGCGAGACCTCATCAAACATTCAGTACTTC. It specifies CASSETSSNIQYF.

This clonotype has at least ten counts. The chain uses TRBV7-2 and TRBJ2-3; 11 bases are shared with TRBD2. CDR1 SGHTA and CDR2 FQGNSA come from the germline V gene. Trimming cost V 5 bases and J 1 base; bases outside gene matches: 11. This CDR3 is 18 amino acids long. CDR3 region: CASSRRVAGGPGTDTQYF. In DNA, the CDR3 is TGTGCCAGCAGCCGCCGAGTAGCGGGGGGGCCAGGCACAGATACGCAGTATTTT.